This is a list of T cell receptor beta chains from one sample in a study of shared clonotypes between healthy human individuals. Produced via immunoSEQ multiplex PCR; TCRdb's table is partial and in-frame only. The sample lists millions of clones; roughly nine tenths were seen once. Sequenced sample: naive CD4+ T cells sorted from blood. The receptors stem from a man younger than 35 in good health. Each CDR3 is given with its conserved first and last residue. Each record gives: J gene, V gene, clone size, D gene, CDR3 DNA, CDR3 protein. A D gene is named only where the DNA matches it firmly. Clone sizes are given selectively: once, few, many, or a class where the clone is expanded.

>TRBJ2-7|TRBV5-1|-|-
TGCGCCAGCAGCTTGGCCGGAAACTACGAGCAGTACTTC
CASSLAGNYEQYF
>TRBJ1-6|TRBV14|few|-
TGTGCCAGCAGCCAAGAGGCCCCGCGGCGGGGTTCACCCCTCCACTTT
CASSQEAPRRGSPLHF
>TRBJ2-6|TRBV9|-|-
TGTGCCAGCAGCGTAGAGGCCAACTCTGGGGCCAACGTCCTGACTTTC
CASSVEANSGANVLTF
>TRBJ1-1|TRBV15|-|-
TGTGCCACCAGCAGAGGGAGTTTAGGGACTGAAGCTTTCTTT
CATSRGSLGTEAFF
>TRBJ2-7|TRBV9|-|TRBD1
TGTGCCAGCAGGTTGGGGACAGGGGTCAACGAGCAGTACTTC
CASRLGTGVNEQYF
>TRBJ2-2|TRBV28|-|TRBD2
TGTGCCAGCGGGACTAGCCCTAACACCGGGGAGCTGTTTTTT
CASGTSPNTGELFF
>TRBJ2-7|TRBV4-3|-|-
TGCGCCAGCAGCCAAGAAGTGGGGCTTTACGAGCAGTACTTC
CASSQEVGLYEQYF
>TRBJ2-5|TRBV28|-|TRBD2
TGTGCCAGCAGGCTCGGAGCGGGGTGGGAGACCCAGTACTTC
CASRLGAGWETQYF
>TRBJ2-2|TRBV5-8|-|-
TGTGCCAGCAGCGACCCGCCCGGGGAGCTGTTTTTT
CASSDPPGELFF
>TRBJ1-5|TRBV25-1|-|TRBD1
TGTGCCAGCAGTGAACCTGACAGGGAGGATCAGCCCCAGCATTTT
CASSEPDREDQPQHF
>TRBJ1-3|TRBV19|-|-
TGTGCCAGCCACCCCGGGACATCTGGAAACACCATATATTTT
CASHPGTSGNTIYF
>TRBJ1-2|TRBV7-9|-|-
TGTGCCAGCAGCGCGACGGGACAACACTATGGCTACACCTTC
CASSATGQHYGYTF
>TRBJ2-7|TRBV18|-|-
TGTGCCAGCTCCTACACAGACGCCAGCACCTACGAGCAGTACTTC
CASSYTDASTYEQYF
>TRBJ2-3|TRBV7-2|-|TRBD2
TGTGCCAGCAGCGTCGGACTAGCCGCAGATACGCAGTATTTT
CASSVGLAADTQYF